The clone carrying this T cell receptor (beta chain) occurred once. Per the original data handling: The assay estimated nucleated cells by amplifying reference gene primers. The repertoire was sequenced with immunoSEQ multiplex PCR; TCRdb's copy has only in-frame clones and lacks some. That table gives V, J and clone size, and the DNA gave D and trimming. Of around 99,000 clones in the sample, about 87% are singletons; the top ten hold 6.6%. This CDR3 is built from 14 residues. V lost 6 bases and J lost 3, with 14 bases in between. Looked up from germline, CDR1 is MNHEY and CDR2 is SMNVEV (reference sequence). This sample was taken from a study of blood T cell repertoires in COVID-19. Whole-study context: The origin of the acute and convalescent COVID-19 samples was the United States, Italy and Spain. The cDNA or gDNA used as material had been derived from T cells, B-cell-depleted T cells, or PBMCs.

V gene TRBV27 combines with J gene TRBJ1-2; D perhaps matches TRBD1 (6 bases). The sample consisted of peripheral blood. The sequence was obtained from a woman aged 45 to 65 with acute or convalescent COVID-19. CDR3 coding DNA: TGTGCCAGCAGCCAGGACAGAGGATACTATGGCTACACCTTC. Its protein product is CASSQDRGYYGYTF.